This TCR beta chain comes out of a study of response to subunit inactivated influenza vaccine. V was shortened by 4 bases and J by 2 bases, with 12 bases between the two germline ends. CDR3 size: 14 residues. CDR1 and CDR2 (germline): SGHDT, YYEEEE. TCRdb re-analysed the RT-PCR reads in MiXCR, keeping a single row per CDR3 protein. The sample shows hundreds of thousands of distinct CDR3 sequences, around 10% of them seen only once. This sample was also put to use in a study of T cells expressing NK-cell markers. That work states: 5'RACE template switching with UMIs produced the TCR beta cDNA. In a few donors, dominant clonotypes made up about 25-65% of CD3+CD56-NKG2C+ cells. Questions lingered over whether expanded NKG2C+ T cell clones were HCMV-specific.

Sequencing used PBMCs from blood, obtained on the day of vaccination. The V and J genes are TRBV5-6 and TRBJ2-5; D possibly corresponds to TRBD1 (6 bases). This receptor was identified in a man aged 45 to 65 who received an inactivated influenza vaccine. The CDR3 DNA follows: TGTGCCAGCAGCCTGACAGGAGAACAAGAGACCCAGTACTTC. Translation: CASSLTGEQETQYF.